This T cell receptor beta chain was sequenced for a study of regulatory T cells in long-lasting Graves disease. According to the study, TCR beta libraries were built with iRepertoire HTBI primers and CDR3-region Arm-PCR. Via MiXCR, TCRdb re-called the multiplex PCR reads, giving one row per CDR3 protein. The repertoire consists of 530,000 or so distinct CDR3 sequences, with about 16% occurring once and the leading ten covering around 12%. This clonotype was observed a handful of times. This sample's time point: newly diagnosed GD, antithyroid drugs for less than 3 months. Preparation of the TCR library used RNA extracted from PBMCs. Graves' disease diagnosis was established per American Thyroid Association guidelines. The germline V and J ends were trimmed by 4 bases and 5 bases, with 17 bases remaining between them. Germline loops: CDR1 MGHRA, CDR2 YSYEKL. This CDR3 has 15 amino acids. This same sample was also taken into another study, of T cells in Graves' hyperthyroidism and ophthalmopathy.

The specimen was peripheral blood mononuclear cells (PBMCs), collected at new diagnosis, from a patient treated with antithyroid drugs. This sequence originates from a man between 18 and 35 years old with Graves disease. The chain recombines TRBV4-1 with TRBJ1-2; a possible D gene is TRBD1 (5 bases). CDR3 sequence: CASSPVGDSGYGYTF. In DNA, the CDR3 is TGCGCCAGCAGCCCAGTAGGGGACTCGGGGTATGGCTACACCTTC.